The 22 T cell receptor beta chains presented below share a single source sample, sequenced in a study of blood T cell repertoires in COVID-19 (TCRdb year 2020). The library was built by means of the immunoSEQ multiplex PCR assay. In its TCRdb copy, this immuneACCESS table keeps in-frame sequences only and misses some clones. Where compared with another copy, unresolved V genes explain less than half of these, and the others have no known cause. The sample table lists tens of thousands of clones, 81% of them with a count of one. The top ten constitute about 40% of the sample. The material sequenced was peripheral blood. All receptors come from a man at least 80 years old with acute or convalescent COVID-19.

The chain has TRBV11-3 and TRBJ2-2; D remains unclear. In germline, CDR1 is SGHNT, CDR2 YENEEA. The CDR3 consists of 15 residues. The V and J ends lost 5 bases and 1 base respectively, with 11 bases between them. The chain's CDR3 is CASSEGSRNTGELFF. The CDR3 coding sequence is TGTGCCAGCAGCGAAGGTAGCAGGAACACCGGGGAGCTGTTTTTT.

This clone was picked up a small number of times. CDR3 sequence (DNA): TGTGCCAGCAGCTCAGGACTAGCGGCCTCCTACGAGCAGTACTTC. Translating it yields CASSSGLAASYEQYF. The J gene is TRBJ2-7, the V gene TRBV7-9; 10 bases line up with TRBD2. The V and J ends lost 4 bases and 0 bases, in that order; junction bases with no gene match: 3. This CDR3 contains 15 residues. The V gene's germline CDR1 is SEHNR and CDR2 FQNEAQ (reference sequence).

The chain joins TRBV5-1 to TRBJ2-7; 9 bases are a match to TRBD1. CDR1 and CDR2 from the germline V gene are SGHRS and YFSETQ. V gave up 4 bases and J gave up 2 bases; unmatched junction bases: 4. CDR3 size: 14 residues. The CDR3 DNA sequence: TGCGCCAGCAGCCGGGGACAGGGTCCCTACGAGCAGTACTTC. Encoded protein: CASSRGQGPYEQYF.

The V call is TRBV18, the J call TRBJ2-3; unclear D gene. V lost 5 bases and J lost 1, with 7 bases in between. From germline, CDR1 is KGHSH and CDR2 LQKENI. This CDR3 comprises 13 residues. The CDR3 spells CASSTPGTDTQYF. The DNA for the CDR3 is TGTGCCAGCTCAACCCCAGGCACAGATACGCAGTATTTT.

CDR3 sequence (DNA): TGTGCCAGTAGCCGGACAGGGGGCCTCGAGCAGTACTTC. It specifies CASSRTGGLEQYF. V and J are TRBV19 and TRBJ2-7, with TRBD1 matching over 11 bases. Germline CDR1 reads LNHDA; CDR2 reads SQIVND (reference sequence). This CDR3 has 13 amino acids. Trimming removed 6 bases from V and 6 bases from J; junction bases left unmatched: 4.

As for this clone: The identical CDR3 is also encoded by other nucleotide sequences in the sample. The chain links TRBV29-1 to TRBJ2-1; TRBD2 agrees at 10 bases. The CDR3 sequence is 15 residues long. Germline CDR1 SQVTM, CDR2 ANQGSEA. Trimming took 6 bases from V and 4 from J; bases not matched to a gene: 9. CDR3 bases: TGCAGCGTCCGGACTAGCGGCTCTCCTTACAATGAGCAGTTCTTC. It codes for CSVRTSGSPYNEQFF.

In DNA, the CDR3 is TGTGCCAGCAGCCCAGGACTGAGCACAGATACGCAGTATTTT. Amino acids: CASSPGLSTDTQYF. The chain joins TRBV11-1 to TRBJ2-3; D possibly corresponds to TRBD2 (5 bases). This CDR3 comprises 14 residues. The V gene lost 5 bases and the J gene lost 0 bases, with 9 bases spanning the gap. CDR1 and CDR2 (germline): SGHAT, FQDESV (reference sequence).

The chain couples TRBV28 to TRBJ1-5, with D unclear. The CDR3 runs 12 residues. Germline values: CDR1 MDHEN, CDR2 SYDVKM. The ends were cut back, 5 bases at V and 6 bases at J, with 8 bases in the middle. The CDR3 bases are TGTGCCAGCAGTCCCAGGATTCAGCCCCAGCATTTT. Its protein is CASSPRIQPQHF.

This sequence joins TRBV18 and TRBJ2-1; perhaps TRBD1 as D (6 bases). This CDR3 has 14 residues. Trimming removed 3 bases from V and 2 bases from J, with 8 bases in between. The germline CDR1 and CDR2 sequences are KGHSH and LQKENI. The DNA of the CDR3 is TGTGCCAGCTCACCCAACAGGGCCTACAATGAGCAGTTCTTC. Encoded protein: CASSPNRAYNEQFF. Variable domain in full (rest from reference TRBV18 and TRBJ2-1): NAGVMQNPRHLVRRRGQEARLRCSPMKGHSHVYWYRQLPEEGLKFMVYLQKENIIDESGMPKERFSAEFPKEGPSILRIQQVVRGDSAAYFCASSPNRAYNEQFFGPGTRLTVL.

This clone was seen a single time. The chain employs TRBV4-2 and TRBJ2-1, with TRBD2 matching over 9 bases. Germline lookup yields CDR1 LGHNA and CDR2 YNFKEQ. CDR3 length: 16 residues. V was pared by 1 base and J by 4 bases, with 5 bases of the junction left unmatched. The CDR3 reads CASSQGLAVLYNEQFF. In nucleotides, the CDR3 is TGTGCCAGCAGCCAAGGACTAGCGGTCCTTTACAATGAGCAGTTCTTC.

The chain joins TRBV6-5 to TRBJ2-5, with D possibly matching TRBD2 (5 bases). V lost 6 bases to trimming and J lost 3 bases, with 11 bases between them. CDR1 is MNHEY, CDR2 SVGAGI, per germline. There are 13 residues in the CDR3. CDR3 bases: TGTGCCAGCAGCTTGGACGGGGAAGAGACCCAGTACTTC. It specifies CASSLDGEETQYF.

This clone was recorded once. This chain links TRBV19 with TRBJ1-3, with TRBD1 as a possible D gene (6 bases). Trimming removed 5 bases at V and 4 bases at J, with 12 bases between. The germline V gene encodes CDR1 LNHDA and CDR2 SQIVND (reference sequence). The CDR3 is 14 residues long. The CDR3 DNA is TGTGCCAGTAGTGAGAGGACAGCGGGAAACACCATATATTTT. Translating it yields CASSERTAGNTIYF.

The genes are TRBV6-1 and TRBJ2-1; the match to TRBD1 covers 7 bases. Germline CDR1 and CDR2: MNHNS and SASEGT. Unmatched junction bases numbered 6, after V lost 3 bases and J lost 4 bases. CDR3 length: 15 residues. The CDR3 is CASSDDRGQYNEQFF. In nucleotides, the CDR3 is TGTGCCAGCAGTGATGATCGGGGACAGTACAATGAGCAGTTCTTC.

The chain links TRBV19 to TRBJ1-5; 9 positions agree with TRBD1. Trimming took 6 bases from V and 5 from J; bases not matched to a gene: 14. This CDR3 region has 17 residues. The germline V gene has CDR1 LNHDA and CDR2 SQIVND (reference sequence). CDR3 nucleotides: TGTGCCAGTAGCCTCCTACTCCACGGGGACAGGGATCAGCCCCAGCATTTT. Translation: CASSLLLHGDRDQPQHF.

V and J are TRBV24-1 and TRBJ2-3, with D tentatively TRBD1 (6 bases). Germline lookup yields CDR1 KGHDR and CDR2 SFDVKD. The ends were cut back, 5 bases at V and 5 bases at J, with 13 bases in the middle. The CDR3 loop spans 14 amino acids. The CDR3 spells CATSGPGDQDTQYF. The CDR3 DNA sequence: TGTGCCACCAGTGGGCCAGGGGATCAAGATACGCAGTATTTT.

CDR3 loop: CASSRDQPQHF. In DNA, the CDR3 is TGTGCCAGCAGTCGGGATCAGCCCCAGCATTTT. The genes are TRBV28 and TRBJ1-5; D unresolved. Germline assignment: CDR1 MDHEN and CDR2 SYDVKM. V lost 5 bases, J lost 5 bases, and 4 bases lay in between. CDR3 length: 11 amino acids. Filled out from reference TRBV28 and TRBJ1-5, the complete variable domain reads DVKVTQSSRYLVKRTGEKVFLECVQDMDHENMFWYRQDPGLGLRLIYFSYDVKMKEKGDIPEGYSVSREKKERFSLILESASTNQTSMYLCASSRDQPQHFGDGTRLSIL.

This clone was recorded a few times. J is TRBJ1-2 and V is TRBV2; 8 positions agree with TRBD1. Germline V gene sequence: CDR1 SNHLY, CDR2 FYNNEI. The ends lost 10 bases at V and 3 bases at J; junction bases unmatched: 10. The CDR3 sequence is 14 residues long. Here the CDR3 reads CAKTGGQVDYGYTF. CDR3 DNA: TGTGCCAAAACCGGGGGACAGGTGGACTATGGCTACACCTTC.

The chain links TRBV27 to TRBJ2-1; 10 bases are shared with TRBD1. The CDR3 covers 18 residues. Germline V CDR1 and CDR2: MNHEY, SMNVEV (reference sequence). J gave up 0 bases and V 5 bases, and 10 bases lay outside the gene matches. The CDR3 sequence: CASSPLPGQGSSYNEQFF. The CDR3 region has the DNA TGTGCCAGCAGTCCTTTACCGGGACAGGGGAGCTCCTACAATGAGCAGTTCTTC.

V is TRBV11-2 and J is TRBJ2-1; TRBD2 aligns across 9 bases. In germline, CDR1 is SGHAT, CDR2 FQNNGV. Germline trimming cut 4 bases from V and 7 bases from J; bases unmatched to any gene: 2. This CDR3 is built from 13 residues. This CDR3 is CASSSGLANEQFF. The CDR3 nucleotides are TGTGCCAGCAGCTCGGGACTAGCTAATGAGCAGTTCTTC.

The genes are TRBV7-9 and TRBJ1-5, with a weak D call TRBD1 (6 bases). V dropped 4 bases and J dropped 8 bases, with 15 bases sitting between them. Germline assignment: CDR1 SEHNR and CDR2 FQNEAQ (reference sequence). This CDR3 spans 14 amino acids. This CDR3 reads CASSSQGSEEPQHF. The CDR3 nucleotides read TGTGCCAGCAGCTCACAGGGTTCAGAGGAGCCCCAGCATTTT.

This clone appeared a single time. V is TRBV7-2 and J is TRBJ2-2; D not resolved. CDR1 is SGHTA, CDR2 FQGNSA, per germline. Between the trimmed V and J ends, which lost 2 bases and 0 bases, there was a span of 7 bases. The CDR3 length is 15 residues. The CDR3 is CASSLRSSNTGELFF. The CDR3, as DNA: TGTGCCAGCAGCTTACGGAGTTCGAACACCGGGGAGCTGTTTTTT. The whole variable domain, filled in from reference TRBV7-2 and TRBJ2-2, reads GAGVSQSPSNKVTEKGKDVELRCDPISGHTALYWYRQSLGQGLEFLIYFQGNSAPDKSGLPSDRFSAERTGGSVSTLTIQRTQQEDSAVYLCASSLRSSNTGELFFGEGSRLTVL.

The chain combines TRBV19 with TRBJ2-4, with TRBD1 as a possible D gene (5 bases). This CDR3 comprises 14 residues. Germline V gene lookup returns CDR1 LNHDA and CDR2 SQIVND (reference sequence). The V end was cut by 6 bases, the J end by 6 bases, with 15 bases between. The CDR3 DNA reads TGTGCCAGTAGGGGAAAGGGCCAGGGAAACATTCAGTACTTC. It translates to CASRGKGQGNIQYF.